The clone carrying this T cell receptor beta chain showed up just once. Its antigen is as yet unknown. This record belongs to a study of graft-versus-host responses after intestinal transplantation. TCRdb's copy holds only in-frame clones and misses some; the assay was immunoSEQ multiplex PCR. The sample consists of roughly 92,000 clones, 88% of them appearing once. The CDR3 is 15 residues long. The germline V and J ends were trimmed by 5 bases and 2 bases, with 17 bases remaining between them. Germline loops: CDR1 SGHRS, CDR2 YFSETQ. This chain uses TRBV5-1 with TRBJ2-7; no firm D call. The material sequenced was unstimulated CD4+ T cells sorted from spleen or lymph node cells, taken before transplant. The receptor was isolated from a human donor who was the organ donor for an intestinal transplant. The CDR3 DNA sequence: TGCGCCAGCAGTTTTACACCAACAGTTACCTACGAGCAGTACTTC. This translates into CASSFTPTVTYEQYF. Full variable domain (remainder filled in from reference TRBV5-1 and TRBJ2-7): KAGVTQTPRYLIKTRGQQVTLSCSPISGHRSVSWYQQTPGQGLQFLFEYFSETQRNKGNFPGRFSGRQFSNSRSEMNVSTLELGDSALYLCASSFTPTVTYEQYFGPGTRLTVT.